The clone carrying this T cell receptor (beta chain) was observed a few times. Its antigen is not identified. The junction and the germline gene differ at one end; a read error may be behind it. Time point noted: newly diagnosed GD, antithyroid drugs for less than 3 months. PBMC RNA served as the TCR library source. Doctors identified Graves' disease using the American Thyroid Association guidelines. Germline V CDR1 and CDR2: SGDLS, YYNGEE. The CDR3 consists of 16 residues. These data belong to a study of regulatory T cells in long-lasting Graves disease. General study points: Persistent disease preferred TRBV28, TRBJ1-2 and TRBJ2-5; new disease, TRBV20-1 and TRBJ2-1.

Both iRepertoire HTBI primers and Arm-PCR of CDR3 regions were used to build the TCR beta libraries. One entry per CDR3 protein, called by TCRdb with MiXCR from the multiplex PCR reads. There are about 400,000 distinct CDR3 sequences in the sample; 15% occur only once, and roughly 8% lies in the top ten. The same specimen was also included in a second study, on T cells in Graves' hyperthyroidism and ophthalmopathy. According to that study: The primer set for the first-round RT-PCR of the TCR CDR3 was HTBI.

Sequencing was performed on peripheral blood mononuclear cells (PBMCs), taken at new diagnosis, from a patient treated with antithyroid drugs. This TCR derives from a woman aged 40 to 50 with Graves disease. This rearrangement joins TRBV9 to TRBJ2-7, with D possibly matching TRBD2 (7 bases). CDR3 sequence reads: CASSVEEGGVFYKQYF. The CDR3 DNA is TGTGCCAGCAGCGTAGAAGAAGGGGGGGTGTTCTACAAGCAGTACTTC.